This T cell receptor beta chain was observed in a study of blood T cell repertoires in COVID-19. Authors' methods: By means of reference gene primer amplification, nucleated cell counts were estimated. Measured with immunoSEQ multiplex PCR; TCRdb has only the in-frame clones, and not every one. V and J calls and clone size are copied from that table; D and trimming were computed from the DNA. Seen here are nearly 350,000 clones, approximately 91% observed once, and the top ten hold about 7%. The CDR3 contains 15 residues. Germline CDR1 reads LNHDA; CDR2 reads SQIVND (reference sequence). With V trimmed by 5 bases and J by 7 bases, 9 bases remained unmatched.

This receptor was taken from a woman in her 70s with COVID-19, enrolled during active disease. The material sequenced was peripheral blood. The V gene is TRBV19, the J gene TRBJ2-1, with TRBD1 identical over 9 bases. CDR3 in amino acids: CASSPRRDRVNEQFF. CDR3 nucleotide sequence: TGTGCCAGTAGTCCCCGCCGGGACAGGGTTAATGAGCAGTTCTTC.